What follows are 26 T cell receptor beta chains derived from one specimen sequenced in a study of T-cell reconstitution after alpha-beta-depleted transplantation in children. Molecular barcoding with unique molecular identifiers was used for the TCRbeta library. TCRdb independently ran MiXCR on the PCR reads; one entry per CDR3 protein. The sample lists 120,000 to 150,000 distinct CDR3 sequences; around 10% were seen once. The source was PBMCs, mostly from graft donor cells, collected 180 days after TCRalphabeta/CD19-depleted stem cell transplant. These TCRs come from a female patient younger than 10 who had a stem cell transplant for congenital amegakaryocytic thrombocytopenia, so the T cells may come from the graft donor.

There are many counts of this clonotype. The genes are TRBV28 and TRBJ2-5, with TRBD1 as a possible D gene (5 bases). Germline CDR1 MDHEN, CDR2 SYDVKM. V lost 7 bases, J lost 6 bases, and 18 bases lay in between. The CDR3 runs to 14 residues. CDR3: CASNEKQARQTQYF. The CDR3 bases are TGTGCCAGCAATGAGAAACAGGCTCGGCAGACCCAGTACTTC. The entire variable domain, with the rest obtained from reference TRBV28 and TRBJ2-5, is as follows: DVKVTQSSRYLVKRTGEKVFLECVQDMDHENMFWYRQDPGLGLRLIYFSYDVKMKEKGDIPEGYSVSREKKERFSLILESASTNQTSMYLCASNEKQARQTQYFGPGTRLLVL.

This clonotype was observed at least ten times. The rearrangement joins TRBV18 to TRBJ2-7; D is undetermined. Germline assignment: CDR1 KGHSH and CDR2 LQKENI. Deletions cut 2 bases from V and 2 bases from J, with 4 bases between. The CDR3 has 12 residues. CDR3 amino acids: CASSPEAYEQYF. CDR3 DNA sequence: TGTGCCAGCTCACCAGAAGCCTACGAGCAGTACTTC. The full variable domain, completed using reference TRBV18 and TRBJ2-7, is NAGVMQNPRHLVRRRGQEARLRCSPMKGHSHVYWYRQLPEEGLKFMVYLQKENIIDESGMPKERFSAEFPKEGPSILRIQQVVRGDSAAYFCASSPEAYEQYFGPGTRLTVT.

This clonotype has more than one count but fewer than ten. The chain uses TRBV27 and TRBJ1-4, with no clear D. The CDR3 spans 13 residues. The V gene's germline CDR1 is MNHEY and CDR2 SMNVEV (reference sequence). Trimming stripped 6 bases from V and 0 bases from J, with 5 bases between. CDR3 coding DNA: TGTGCCAGCAGGGATGCAACTAATGAAAAACTGTTTTTT. The encoded protein is CASRDATNEKLFF.

The genes are TRBV20-1 and TRBJ2-1; 7 bases are shared with TRBD2. J lost 0 bases, V lost 6 bases, and 8 bases had no gene match. Looked up from germline, CDR1 is DFQATT and CDR2 is SNEGSKA (reference sequence). The CDR3 sequence is 15 residues long. The CDR3 reads CSAVTSRFSYNEQFF. DNA of the CDR3: TGCAGTGCGGTGACTAGCCGGTTCTCCTACAATGAGCAGTTCTTC.

This clonotype was counted ten times or more. The chain recombines TRBV20-1 with TRBJ2-7; 8 bases map to TRBD2. J was trimmed by 2 bases and V by 6 bases; bases with no gene match: 6. Germline CDR1 reads DFQATT; CDR2 reads SNEGSKA (reference sequence). The CDR3 has 13 amino acids. CDR3 loop: CSAIDSGTYEQYF. The CDR3 DNA is TGCAGTGCCATCGATAGCGGGACCTACGAGCAGTACTTC.

This clonotype was observed many times. The chain uses TRBV7-6 and TRBJ2-3; 7 nucleotides line up with TRBD1. This CDR3 spans 20 amino acids. The junction had 18 bases not matched to a gene; V was cut back by 1 base and J by 2 bases. Germline assignment: CDR1 SGHVS and CDR2 FNYEAQ. DNA of the CDR3: TGTGCCAGCAGCTTAGATAGCTGGACAGGTACCTACTTAGACACAGATACGCAGTATTTT. It encodes CASSLDSWTGTYLDTDTQYF.

This clonotype appeared many times. The V call is TRBV28, the J call TRBJ2-2, with D perhaps TRBD2 (5 bases). V was trimmed by 8 bases and J by 7 bases, leaving 14 bases between them. Germline V gene data show CDR1 as MDHEN and CDR2 as SYDVKM. CDR3 length: 13 residues. The CDR3 protein is CASLTPGIGELFF. CDR3 in DNA: TGTGCCAGCCTTACCCCGGGGATCGGGGAGCTGTTTTTT.

This clonotype was seen more than once but under ten times. The rearrangement joins TRBV24-1 to TRBJ2-6; D is unclear. From germline, CDR1 is KGHDR and CDR2 SFDVKD. The CDR3 length is 12 residues. Trimming removed 6 bases at V and 2 bases at J, with 1 base between. The CDR3 bases are TGTGCCACCAGTACTGGGGCCAACGTCCTGACTTTC. It yields the protein CATSTGANVLTF.

This clonotype was seen a few times. A read error may account for a junction end that differs from germline. The J gene is TRBJ2-2, the V gene TRBV20-1, with 8 bases fitting TRBD2. This CDR3 is 14 amino acids long. Germline V CDR1 and CDR2: DFQATT, SNEGSKA (reference sequence). The CDR3 here is CSAGEAGVGGELFF. DNA of the CDR3: TGCAGTGCTGGAGAAGCGGGAGTGGGCGGGGAGCTGTTTTTT.

This clonotype was seen at least ten times. The CDR3, as DNA: TGTGCCAGCAAGGGAAACCAAGAGACCCAGTACTTC. Encoded protein: CASKGNQETQYF. The chain employs TRBV7-9 and TRBJ2-5, with no clear D. In germline, CDR1 is SEHNR, CDR2 FQNEAQ (reference sequence). V was pared by 7 bases and J by 0 bases, with 6 bases between. The CDR3 loop spans 12 amino acids.

This clonotype was recorded at least ten times. The genes are TRBV12-3 or TRBV12-4 and TRBJ2-3; D is ambiguous. The CDR3 length is 11 residues. Trimming removed 4 bases at V and 10 bases at J, with 9 bases between. The CDR3 spells CASSSRLSQYF. CDR3 coding DNA: TGTGCCAGCAGTTCCCGCCTTTCGCAGTATTTT.

This clonotype was observed many times. At one of its ends the junction is not consistent with the germline gene, which may arise from a read error. The chain employs TRBV12-3 or TRBV12-4 and TRBJ2-5; TRBD2 matches at 11 bases. The length of the CDR3 is 14 residues. This chain's CDR3 is CASSLAGGLETQYF. The CDR3 region has the DNA TGTGCCAGCAGTCTAGCGGGGGGACTAGAGACCCAGTACTTC.

Of note for this clonotype: An end of the junction differs from the germline gene, which may be a read error. V usage is TRBV12-3 or TRBV12-4 and J usage is TRBJ2-2; 9 bases map to TRBD2. This CDR3 spans 20 amino acids. The CDR3 is CARSTYPPLIAGVNTGELFF. The CDR3 coding sequence is TGTGCCCGCAGTACATATCCCCCCCTAATAGCGGGAGTGAACACCGGGGAGCTGTTTTTT.

This clonotype has at least ten counts. The V and J genes are TRBV6-5 and TRBJ2-7; D not resolved. Trimming took off 8 bases at V and 2 bases at J, with 16 bases between the two ends. CDR1 MNHEY and CDR2 SVGAGI come from the germline V gene. The CDR3 is made up of 14 amino acids. The CDR3 protein is CASHPGQLTYEQYF. For the CDR3, the DNA is TGTGCCAGCCATCCCGGCCAGCTAACCTACGAGCAGTACTTC.

The sample holds many counts of this clonotype. This rearrangement joins TRBV5-1 to TRBJ1-1; 7 bases match TRBD1. This CDR3 has 13 amino acids. V lost 3 bases to trimming and J lost 4 bases; unmatched junction nucleotides: 3. The germline V gene has CDR1 SGHRS and CDR2 YFSETQ. CDR3 DNA sequence: TGCGCCAGCAGCTGGGGACAGAGCACTGAAGCTTTCTTT. Residues: CASSWGQSTEAFF.

The V call is TRBV12-3 or TRBV12-4, the J call TRBJ2-3, with D uncertain. Between the trimmed V and J ends, which lost 2 bases and 7 bases, there was a span of 13 bases. CDR3 length equals 14 residues. The CDR3: CASSLTGDINTQYF. The CDR3 coding sequence is TGTGCCAGCAGTTTAACCGGAGATATCAATACGCAGTATTTT.

The chain carries TRBV7-3 and TRBJ2-3, with TRBD2 matching over 7 bases. Germline CDR1 reads SGHTA; CDR2 reads FQGTGA. The CDR3 consists of 16 residues. The V and J ends lost 2 bases and 3 bases, in that order; junction bases with no gene match: 8. CDR3 sequence: CASSLWGGSSTDTQYF. For the CDR3, the DNA is TGTGCCAGCAGCTTATGGGGCGGGAGTTCTACAGATACGCAGTATTTT. The full variable domain, its missing parts supplied by reference TRBV7-3 and TRBJ2-3, is GAGVSQTPSNKVTEKGKYVELRCDPISGHTALYWYRQSLGQGPEFLIYFQGTGAADDSGLPNDRFFAVRPEGSVSTLKIQRTERGDSAVYLCASSLWGGSSTDTQYFGPGTRLTVL.

This clonotype was observed a few times. The J gene is TRBJ1-2, the V gene TRBV5-1, with TRBD1 as a possible D gene (6 bases). The germline V and J ends were trimmed by 4 bases and 2 bases, with 12 bases remaining between them. In germline, CDR1 is SGHRS, CDR2 YFSETQ. The CDR3 covers 14 residues. CDR3 nucleotides: TGCGCCAGCAGCCTGAACGGACAGAACTATGGCTACACCTTC. Amino acids: CASSLNGQNYGYTF.

This clonotype was seen only a few times. The CDR3 DNA sequence: TGTGCCAGCAGCGGTTTGGGGACAGGGCAAGAGACCCAGTACTTC. Its protein is CASSGLGTGQETQYF. The V and J genes are TRBV7-6 and TRBJ2-5; 9 bases are a match to TRBD1. From germline, CDR1 is SGHVS and CDR2 FNYEAQ. V lost 5 bases to trimming and J lost 2 bases; unmatched junction nucleotides: 6. This CDR3 has 15 amino acids.

The chain carries TRBV23-1 and TRBJ2-3; 7 bases align to TRBD1. TRBV23-1 is labeled an ORF, and its function is uncertain. After removal of 5 bases from V and 3 bases from J, the junction contained 14 bases not matched to a gene. This CDR3 is 17 amino acids long. CDR3 region: CASSAPRDRVWTDTQYF. The DNA for the CDR3 is TGCGCCAGCAGTGCACCTCGTGACAGGGTTTGGACAGATACGCAGTATTTT.

This clonotype showed up just a few times. This chain joins TRBV28 and TRBJ1-1, with D perhaps TRBD1 (5 bases). This CDR3 spans 13 amino acids. The germline V gene encodes CDR1 MDHEN and CDR2 SYDVKM. With 3 bases removed from V and 10 bases from J, the gap between germline ends came to 15 bases. The chain's CDR3 is CASSFGTKGGAFF. CDR3 nucleotides: TGTGCCAGCAGTTTCGGGACCAAGGGCGGAGCTTTCTTT.

The chain uses TRBV20-1 and TRBJ2-1, with 11 bases aligning to TRBD1. The germline CDR1 and CDR2 sequences are DFQATT and SNEGSKA (reference sequence). V gave up 5 bases and J gave up 1 base; unmatched junction bases: 16. The length of the CDR3 is 19 residues. The CDR3 region has the DNA TGCAGTGCTCCGATCACCGTGGGGACAGGGGGTAGGTCCTACAATGAGCAGTTCTTC. Its protein is CSAPITVGTGGRSYNEQFF.

Only one count was recorded for this clonotype. V and J are TRBV4-2 and TRBJ2-3; TRBD2 aligns across 7 bases. J lost 2 bases, V lost 3 bases, and 5 bases had no gene match. Germline V gene data show CDR1 as LGHNA and CDR2 as YNFKEQ. The CDR3 is 15 amino acids. CDR3 sequence: CASSQTSTYTDTQYF. CDR3 DNA: TGTGCCAGCAGCCAGACTAGCACGTACACAGATACGCAGTATTTT.

The V and J genes are TRBV5-4 and TRBJ1-3; unclear D gene. Looked up from germline, CDR1 is SGHNT and CDR2 is YYREEE (reference sequence). V was cut by 4 bases and J by 6 bases, with 17 bases left in between. CDR3 length equals 15 residues. The CDR3 sequence is CASSLDGPISNTIYF. The DNA of the CDR3 is TGTGCCAGCAGCCTGGATGGGCCCATTTCAAACACCATATATTTT.

The chain uses TRBV4-1 and TRBJ2-2; the match to TRBD2 covers 11 bases. CDR3 length equals 18 residues. J gave up 0 bases and V 4 bases, and 7 bases lay outside the gene matches. Germline CDR1 and CDR2: MGHRA and YSYEKL. The CDR3: CASSPGGLAEANTGELFF. CDR3 bases: TGCGCCAGCAGCCCCGGGGGACTAGCGGAAGCGAACACCGGGGAGCTGTTTTTT.

Concerning this clonotype itself: Being one base from a much bigger clone, this may be a read error. The rearrangement joins TRBV6-5 to TRBJ2-5; 14 bases map to TRBD2. CDR1 and CDR2 from the germline V gene are MNHEY and SVGAGI. The CDR3 consists of 17 residues. This CDR3 is CASTYGLTSGRGKTQYF. CDR3 nucleotide sequence: TGTGCCAGCACTTACGGATTGACTAGCGGGAGGGGAAAGACCCAGTACTTC.